The source of this TCR beta chain is a study of technical replicates of blood from a few donors. The CDR3 is 18 residues long. V lost 4 bases and J 2 bases, leaving 21 bases between the germline ends. CDR1 and CDR2 (germline): SNHLY, FYNNEI. TCRdb's table, derived via immunoSEQ multiplex PCR, lists solely in-frame clones and lacks some. The table records 50,000 to 75,000 clones, roughly 93% of them present only once. Sequenced input: PBMCs. J is TRBJ1-5 and V is TRBV2, with D perhaps TRBD1 (6 bases). This receptor was taken from a human donor in good health. Some clones in this sample may be carry-over from other donors' samples. As DNA, the CDR3 is TGTGCCAGCAGTGGGGAGTTGGGCAGGGGCTCGGGCAATCAGCCCCAGCATTTT. Protein: CASSGELGRGSGNQPQHF.